Listed below are T cell receptor beta chains from one sample, sequenced in a study of blood T cell repertoires in COVID-19. Assay: immunoSEQ multiplex PCR; the TCRdb copy retains only in-frame clones and omits some. The table records 650,000 to 800,000 clones, 85% to 90% of them present only once. The specimen was peripheral blood. Receptor source: a woman younger than 30 with acute or convalescent COVID-19. The CDR3 runs from the conserved cysteine through the conserved F or W. The D gene is left open where the match is weak. Size is stated for part of the rows, as once, few or many counts, or as a class when the clone is expanded.

v_call: TRBV6-4
clone_size: NA
d_call: TRBD1
j_call: TRBJ2-1
cdr3_nt: TGTGCCAGCAGTGACTGGGGGACAGGGGGCCACAATGAGCAGTTCTTC
cdr3_aa: CASSDWGTGGHNEQFF

v_call: TRBV9
clone_size: NA
d_call: NA
j_call: TRBJ1-6
cdr3_nt: TGTGCCAGCAGTCCGGGCTCCTATAATTCACCCCTCCACTTT
cdr3_aa: CASSPGSYNSPLHF

v_call: TRBV19
clone_size: once
d_call: TRBD1
j_call: TRBJ1-1
cdr3_nt: TGTGCCAGTAGTATCGGGGAAGTTGCAGGGGGCGAGAACACTGAAGCTTTCTTT
cdr3_aa: CASSIGEVAGGENTEAFF

v_call: TRBV9
clone_size: NA
d_call: NA
j_call: TRBJ1-6
cdr3_nt: TGTGCCAGCAGCGTAGAACTCGGGTCATTCAATCTCCACTTT
cdr3_aa: CASSVELGSFNLHF

v_call: TRBV2
clone_size: NA
d_call: NA
j_call: TRBJ1-5
cdr3_nt: TGTGCCAGCATCGAGACAGTAAACGGAAATCAGCCCCAGCATTTT
cdr3_aa: CASIETVNGNQPQHF

v_call: TRBV6-5
clone_size: NA
d_call: NA
j_call: TRBJ2-7
cdr3_nt: TGTGCCAGCATCGCGCAGACAGACTCTTCCTACGAGCAGTACTTC
cdr3_aa: CASIAQTDSSYEQYF

v_call: TRBV7-9
clone_size: NA
d_call: NA
j_call: TRBJ1-1
cdr3_nt: TGTGCCAGCAGCCCTCGGGAGATAGTAAACACTGAAGCTTTCTTT
cdr3_aa: CASSPREIVNTEAFF

v_call: TRBV9
clone_size: NA
d_call: NA
j_call: TRBJ2-3
cdr3_nt: TGTGCCAGCACCTCCGGCGAGGAGACAGATACGCAGTATTTT
cdr3_aa: CASTSGEETDTQYF

v_call: TRBV5-6
clone_size: NA
d_call: TRBD1
j_call: TRBJ1-1
cdr3_nt: TGTGCCAGCAGCGAGTCAACAGGGGAGGTGTCGCGGGGAGCTTTCTTT
cdr3_aa: CASSESTGEVSRGAFF

v_call: TRBV5-1
clone_size: NA
d_call: NA
j_call: TRBJ1-5
cdr3_nt: TGCGCCAGCAGCTTTAGCGGGAATCAGCCCCAGCATTTT
cdr3_aa: CASSFSGNQPQHF

v_call: TRBV7-2
clone_size: NA
d_call: NA
j_call: TRBJ1-4
cdr3_nt: TGTGCCAGCAGCCCCATTAATGAAAAACTGTTTTTT
cdr3_aa: CASSPINEKLFF

v_call: TRBV5-3
clone_size: NA
d_call: TRBD1
j_call: TRBJ1-3
cdr3_nt: TGTGCCAGAAGCTTCCGGGACAGGGTATTAAACACCATATATTTT
cdr3_aa: CARSFRDRVLNTIYF

v_call: TRBV5-1
clone_size: NA
d_call: TRBD1
j_call: TRBJ1-1
cdr3_nt: TGCGCCAGCAGACCGACAGGGACCCTGGAAGCTTTCTTT
cdr3_aa: CASRPTGTLEAFF

v_call: TRBV7-3
clone_size: once
d_call: NA
j_call: TRBJ2-3
cdr3_nt: TGTGCCAGCAGCTCAACCAGCGGTGACACAGATACGCAGTATTTT
cdr3_aa: CASSSTSGDTDTQYF

v_call: TRBV18
clone_size: NA
d_call: TRBD1
j_call: TRBJ2-7
cdr3_nt: TGTGCCAGCTCACCCCGGGACAGCTACGGTTACGAGCAGTACTTC
cdr3_aa: CASSPRDSYGYEQYF

v_call: TRBV15
clone_size: NA
d_call: NA
j_call: TRBJ1-1
cdr3_nt: TGTGCCACCAGCTTCGACAGAAACACTGAAGCTTTCTTT
cdr3_aa: CATSFDRNTEAFF

v_call: TRBV4-1
clone_size: few
d_call: NA
j_call: TRBJ2-7
cdr3_nt: TGCGCCAGCAGCCAAGGAGATCGAGCGGGCGCAAACGAGCAGTACTTC
cdr3_aa: CASSQGDRAGANEQYF

v_call: TRBV5-1
clone_size: NA
d_call: NA
j_call: TRBJ1-2
cdr3_nt: TGCGCCAGCAGCCTGGTCCCGAGGGAATATTATGGCTACACCTTC
cdr3_aa: CASSLVPREYYGYTF

v_call: TRBV4-3
clone_size: NA
d_call: TRBD1
j_call: TRBJ2-7
cdr3_nt: TGCGCCAGCAGCCAGATGACAGGGAATACGCACGAGCAGTACTTC
cdr3_aa: CASSQMTGNTHEQYF

v_call: TRBV7-9
clone_size: NA
d_call: TRBD1
j_call: TRBJ2-3
cdr3_nt: TGTGCCAGCAGCTACCGCACAGGGGCAGATACGCAGTATTTT
cdr3_aa: CASSYRTGADTQYF

v_call: TRBV5-5
clone_size: once
d_call: NA
j_call: TRBJ2-3
cdr3_nt: TGTGCCAGCAGCCCCTGGCTCACAGATACGCAGTATTTT
cdr3_aa: CASSPWLTDTQYF

v_call: TRBV5-8
clone_size: few
d_call: NA
j_call: TRBJ1-6
cdr3_nt: TGTGCCAGCACCCAGTCCGGGACATTTTCTTCACCCCTCCACTTT
cdr3_aa: CASTQSGTFSSPLHF

v_call: TRBV7-8
clone_size: once
d_call: TRBD2
j_call: TRBJ2-7
cdr3_nt: TGTGCCAGCAGCTCTCCTCGGGAGGGGCCGGGGTTCGAGCAGTACTTC
cdr3_aa: CASSSPREGPGFEQYF

v_call: TRBV5-6
clone_size: NA
d_call: TRBD1
j_call: TRBJ1-1
cdr3_nt: TGTGCCAGCAGCTTGGGGACAGGACTTTACACTGAAGCTTTCTTT
cdr3_aa: CASSLGTGLYTEAFF

v_call: TRBV6-5
clone_size: NA
d_call: NA
j_call: TRBJ1-4
cdr3_nt: TGTGCCAGCAGCTGGGACACTCGTGGTGAAAAACTGTTTTTT
cdr3_aa: CASSWDTRGEKLFF

v_call: TRBV2
clone_size: once
d_call: NA
j_call: TRBJ2-7
cdr3_nt: TGTGCCAGCAGTGACCGCGGGGTCTCCTACGAGCAGTACTTC
cdr3_aa: CASSDRGVSYEQYF

v_call: TRBV9
clone_size: NA
d_call: NA
j_call: TRBJ2-7
cdr3_nt: TGTGCCAGCAGCGCGACACCCACCTACGAGCAGTACTTC
cdr3_aa: CASSATPTYEQYF

v_call: TRBV6-2/TRBV6-3
clone_size: NA
d_call: NA
j_call: TRBJ1-2
cdr3_nt: TGTGCCAGCAGTTTCCGTAACTATGGCTACACCTTC
cdr3_aa: CASSFRNYGYTF

v_call: TRBV5-1
clone_size: NA
d_call: NA
j_call: TRBJ1-2
cdr3_nt: TGCGCCAGCAGCTTACAGGGTTCCTCGGGTGGCTACACCTTC
cdr3_aa: CASSLQGSSGGYTF

v_call: TRBV21-1
clone_size: few
d_call: NA
j_call: TRBJ2-7
cdr3_nt: TGTGCCAGCAGCGTCAGGGGGCGCGGGTTTTACCCACTGTACGAGCAGTACTTC
cdr3_aa: CASSVRGRGFYPLYEQYF

v_call: TRBV5-1
clone_size: NA
d_call: NA
j_call: TRBJ1-2
cdr3_nt: TGCGCCAGCAGCGAAGGGGTCGCGGCTAACTATGGCTACACCTTC
cdr3_aa: CASSEGVAANYGYTF

v_call: TRBV5-1
clone_size: NA
d_call: NA
j_call: TRBJ1-6
cdr3_nt: TGCGCCAGCAGCTTAACACTCGACAGCTATAATTCACCCCTCCACTTT
cdr3_aa: CASSLTLDSYNSPLHF

v_call: TRBV10-3
clone_size: once
d_call: TRBD2
j_call: TRBJ2-3
cdr3_nt: TGTGCCATCAGTGATCTAGCGGGTACTTCAGATACGCAGTATTTT
cdr3_aa: CAISDLAGTSDTQYF

v_call: TRBV12-3/TRBV12-4
clone_size: once
d_call: NA
j_call: TRBJ1-1
cdr3_nt: TGTGCCAGCAGTCCCGCGGAGACTGAAGCTTTCTTT
cdr3_aa: CASSPAETEAFF

v_call: TRBV27
clone_size: NA
d_call: TRBD1
j_call: TRBJ2-2
cdr3_nt: TGTGCCAGCAGTTTATGGCCCGTGGGACAGGGCAACACCGGGGAGCTGTTTTTT
cdr3_aa: CASSLWPVGQGNTGELFF

v_call: TRBV21-1
clone_size: NA
d_call: NA
j_call: TRBJ1-1
cdr3_nt: TGTGCCAGCAGCAAAGTGACAGGGTCGCCTGAAGCTTTCTTT
cdr3_aa: CASSKVTGSPEAFF

v_call: TRBV6-1
clone_size: NA
d_call: TRBD2
j_call: TRBJ2-3
cdr3_nt: TGTGCCAGCAGTGAAAGCGGGGGAATTGGTAGGGATACGCAGTATTTT
cdr3_aa: CASSESGGIGRDTQYF

v_call: TRBV7-8
clone_size: NA
d_call: NA
j_call: TRBJ1-2
cdr3_nt: TGTGCCAGCAGCTTACTCGGCGGAACCCTTCAAGCTAACTATGGCTACACCTTC
cdr3_aa: CASSLLGGTLQANYGYTF

v_call: TRBV29-1
clone_size: NA
d_call: TRBD2
j_call: TRBJ2-2
cdr3_nt: TGCAGCGTTGTGGGAGGGGCAGGCAACACCGGGGAGCTGTTTTTT
cdr3_aa: CSVVGGAGNTGELFF

v_call: TRBV7-2
clone_size: NA
d_call: NA
j_call: TRBJ1-1
cdr3_nt: TGTGCCAGCAGCTTAGGGGTGGCAGGCATGAACACTGAAGCTTTCTTT
cdr3_aa: CASSLGVAGMNTEAFF

v_call: TRBV7-2
clone_size: NA
d_call: NA
j_call: TRBJ1-4
cdr3_nt: TGTGCCAGCAGCTTATCAGGGTTGGGTGAAAAACTGTTTTTT
cdr3_aa: CASSLSGLGEKLFF

v_call: TRBV30
clone_size: once
d_call: TRBD1
j_call: TRBJ1-6
cdr3_nt: TGTGCCTGGGGAGGACAGGAGGATAATTCACCCCTCCACTTT
cdr3_aa: CAWGGQEDNSPLHF

v_call: TRBV6-5
clone_size: NA
d_call: TRBD2
j_call: TRBJ2-2
cdr3_nt: TGTGCCAGCCGGGAGGGGTGGGACACCGGGGAGCTGTTTTTT
cdr3_aa: CASREGWDTGELFF

v_call: TRBV3-1/TRBV3-2
clone_size: NA
d_call: NA
j_call: TRBJ1-3
cdr3_nt: TGTGCCAGCAGCGGCGGGGACACCATATATTTT
cdr3_aa: CASSGGDTIYF

v_call: TRBV5-6
clone_size: NA
d_call: NA
j_call: TRBJ1-1
cdr3_nt: TGTGCCAGCAGCGCCACCGGGAGTGAAGCTTTCTTT
cdr3_aa: CASSATGSEAFF

v_call: TRBV11-3
clone_size: NA
d_call: NA
j_call: TRBJ2-3
cdr3_nt: TGTGCCAGCAGCTTCGGACAGCCTGAACGCACAGATACGCAGTATTTT
cdr3_aa: CASSFGQPERTDTQYF

v_call: TRBV7-2
clone_size: once
d_call: NA
j_call: TRBJ1-1
cdr3_nt: TGTGCCAGCAGCCCACGCAGGGGTAACACTGAAGCTTTCTTT
cdr3_aa: CASSPRRGNTEAFF